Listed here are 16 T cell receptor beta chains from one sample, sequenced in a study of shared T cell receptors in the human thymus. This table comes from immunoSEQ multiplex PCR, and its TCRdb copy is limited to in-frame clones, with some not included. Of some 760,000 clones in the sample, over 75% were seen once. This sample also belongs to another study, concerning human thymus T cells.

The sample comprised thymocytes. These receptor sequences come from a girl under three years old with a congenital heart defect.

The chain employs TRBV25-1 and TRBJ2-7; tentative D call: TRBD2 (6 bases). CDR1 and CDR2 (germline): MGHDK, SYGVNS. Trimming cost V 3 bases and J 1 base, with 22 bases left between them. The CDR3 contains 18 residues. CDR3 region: CASSERRATSPNSYEQYF. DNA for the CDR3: TGTGCCAGCAGTGAGCGGCGTGCTACTAGCCCCAATTCCTACGAGCAGTACTTC.

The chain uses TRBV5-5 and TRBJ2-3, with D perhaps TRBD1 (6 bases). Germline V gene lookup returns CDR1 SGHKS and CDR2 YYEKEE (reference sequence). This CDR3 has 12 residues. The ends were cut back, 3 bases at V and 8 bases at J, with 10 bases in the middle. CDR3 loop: CASSSQGRTQYF. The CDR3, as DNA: TGTGCCAGCAGCTCCCAGGGGCGTACGCAGTATTTT.

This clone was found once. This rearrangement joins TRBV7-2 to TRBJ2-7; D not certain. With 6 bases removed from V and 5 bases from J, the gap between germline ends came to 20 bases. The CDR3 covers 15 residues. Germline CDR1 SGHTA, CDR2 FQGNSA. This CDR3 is CASRSMESYRDEQYF. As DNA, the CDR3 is TGTGCCAGCAGATCAATGGAGTCTTACCGGGACGAGCAGTACTTC.

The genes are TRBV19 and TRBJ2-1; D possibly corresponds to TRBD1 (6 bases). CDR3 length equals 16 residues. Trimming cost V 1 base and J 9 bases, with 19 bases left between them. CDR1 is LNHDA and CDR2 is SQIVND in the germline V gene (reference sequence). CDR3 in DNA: TGTGCCAGTAGTATAGCGAGGGACACCCTTCGAGGTGAGCAGTTCTTC. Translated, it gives CASSIARDTLRGEQFF.

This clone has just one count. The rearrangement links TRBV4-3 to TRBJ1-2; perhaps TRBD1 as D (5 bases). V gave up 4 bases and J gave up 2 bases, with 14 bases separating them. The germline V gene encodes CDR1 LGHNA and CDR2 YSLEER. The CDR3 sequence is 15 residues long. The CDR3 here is CASSPTGGRNYGYTF. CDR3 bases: TGCGCCAGCAGCCCTACCGGGGGGAGGAACTATGGCTACACCTTC.

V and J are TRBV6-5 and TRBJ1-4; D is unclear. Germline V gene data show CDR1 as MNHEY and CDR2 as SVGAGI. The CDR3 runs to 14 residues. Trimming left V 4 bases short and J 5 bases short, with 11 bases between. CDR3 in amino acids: CASSLEEGNEKLFF. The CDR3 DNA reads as TGTGCCAGCAGTTTGGAGGAGGGCAATGAAAAACTGTTTTTT.

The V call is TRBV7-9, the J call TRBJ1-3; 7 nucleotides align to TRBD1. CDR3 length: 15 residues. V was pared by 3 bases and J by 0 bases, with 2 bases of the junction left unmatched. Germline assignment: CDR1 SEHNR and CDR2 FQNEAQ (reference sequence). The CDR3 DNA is TGTGCCAGCAGCTTCACAGGGGCCTCTGGAAACACCATATATTTT. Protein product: CASSFTGASGNTIYF.

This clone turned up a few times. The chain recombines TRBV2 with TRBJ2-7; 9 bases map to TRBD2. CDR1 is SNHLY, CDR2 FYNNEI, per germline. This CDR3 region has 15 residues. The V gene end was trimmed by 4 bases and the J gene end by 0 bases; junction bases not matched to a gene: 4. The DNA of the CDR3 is TGTGCCAGCAGTGTTGCGGGGGGGAGCTCCTACGAGCAGTACTTC. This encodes CASSVAGGSSYEQYF.

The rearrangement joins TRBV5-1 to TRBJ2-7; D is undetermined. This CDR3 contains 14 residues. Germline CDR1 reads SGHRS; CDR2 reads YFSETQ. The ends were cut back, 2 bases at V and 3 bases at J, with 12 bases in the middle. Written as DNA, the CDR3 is TGCGCCAGCAGCTTTGGGCAGCACAACTACGAGCAGTACTTC. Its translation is CASSFGQHNYEQYF.

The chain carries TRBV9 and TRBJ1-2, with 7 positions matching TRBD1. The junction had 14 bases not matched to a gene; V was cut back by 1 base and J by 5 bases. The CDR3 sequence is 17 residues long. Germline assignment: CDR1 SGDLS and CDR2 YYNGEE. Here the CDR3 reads CASSVRKGGVLGYGYTF. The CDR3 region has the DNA TGTGCCAGCAGCGTAAGGAAAGGGGGCGTCTTGGGTTATGGCTACACCTTC. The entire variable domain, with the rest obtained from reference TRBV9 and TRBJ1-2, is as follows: DSGVTQTPKHLITATGQRVTLRCSPRSGDLSVYWYQQSLDQGLQFLIQYYNGEERAKGNILERFSAQQFPDLHSELNLSSLELGDSALYFCASSVRKGGVLGYGYTFGSGTRLTVV.

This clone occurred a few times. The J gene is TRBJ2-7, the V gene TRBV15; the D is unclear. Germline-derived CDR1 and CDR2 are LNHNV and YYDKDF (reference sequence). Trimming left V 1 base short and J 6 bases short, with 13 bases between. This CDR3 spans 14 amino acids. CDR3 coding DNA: TGTGCCACCAGCAGAGGAGCATATAAGCGCGAGCAGTACTTC. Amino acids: CATSRGAYKREQYF.

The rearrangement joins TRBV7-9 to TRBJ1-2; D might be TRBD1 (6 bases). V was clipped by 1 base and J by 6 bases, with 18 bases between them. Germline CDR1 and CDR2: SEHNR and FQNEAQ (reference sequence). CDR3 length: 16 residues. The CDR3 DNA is TGTGCCAGCAGCTTAGTCCCATGGGGCAGGGGAAATGGCTACACCTTC. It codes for CASSLVPWGRGNGYTF.

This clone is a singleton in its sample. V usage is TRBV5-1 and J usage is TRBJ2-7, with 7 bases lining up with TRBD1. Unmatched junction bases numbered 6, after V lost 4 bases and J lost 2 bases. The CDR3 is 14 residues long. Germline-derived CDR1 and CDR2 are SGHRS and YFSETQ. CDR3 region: CASSLTGVPYEQYF. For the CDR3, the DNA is TGCGCCAGCAGCCTAACAGGGGTCCCCTACGAGCAGTACTTC.

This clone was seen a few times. Here the CDR3 DNA reads TGTGCTAGTGGTTTGGAGAGGGGAGGCTCCGGAAACACCATATATTTT. It codes for CASGLERGGSGNTIYF. This chain connects TRBV12-5 to TRBJ1-3, with D tentatively TRBD1 (5 bases). Germline V gene sequence: CDR1 LGHNT, CDR2 FRNRAP. V lost 1 base and J 4 bases, leaving 14 bases between the germline ends. The CDR3 contains 16 residues.

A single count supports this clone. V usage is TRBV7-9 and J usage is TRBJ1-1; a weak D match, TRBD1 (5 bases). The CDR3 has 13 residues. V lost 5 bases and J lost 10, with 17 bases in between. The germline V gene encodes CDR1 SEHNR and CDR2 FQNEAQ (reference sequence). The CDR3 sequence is CASSQTPGTIAFF. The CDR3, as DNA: TGTGCCAGCAGCCAAACCCCCGGGACTATAGCTTTCTTT.

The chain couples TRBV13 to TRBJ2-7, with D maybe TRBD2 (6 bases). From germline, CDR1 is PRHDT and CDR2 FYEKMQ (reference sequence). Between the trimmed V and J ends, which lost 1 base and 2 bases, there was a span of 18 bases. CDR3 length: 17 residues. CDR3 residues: CASSLVPGREPTYEQYF. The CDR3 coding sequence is TGTGCCAGCAGCTTAGTACCGGGACGGGAGCCAACCTACGAGCAGTACTTC.